The TCR beta chain under discussion was sequenced for a study of brain T cells in children with intractable seizures. Findings of the study overall: Pre- and post-surgery blood differed in depth, so pre-surgery absences may be undersampling.

This clone is a singleton in its sample. The antigen is unknown. The V end lost 2 bases, the J end lost 2 bases, and 8 bases lay between the germline ends. This CDR3 is built from 14 residues. The germline V gene encodes CDR1 SNHLY and CDR2 FYNNEI. Data came from immunoSEQ multiplex PCR; TCRdb stores just in-frame clones and leaves some out. The table records under 150,000 clones, approximately 94% of them present only once. The clonotype originates from a boy younger than two with hemimegalencephaly and intractable seizures. Specimen: peripheral blood, collected at surgery. This chain links TRBV2 with TRBJ2-3; D is unresolved. CDR3 amino acids: CASSERLDTDTQYF. CDR3 bases: TGTGCCAGCAGTGAAAGGTTAGACACAGATACGCAGTATTTT. Combining the CDR3 with reference TRBV2 and TRBJ2-3 gives the whole variable domain EPEVTQTPSHQVTQMGQEVILRCVPISNHLYFYWYRQILGQKVEFLVSFYNNEISEKSEIFDDQFSVERPDGSNFTLKIRSTKLEDSAMYFCASSERLDTDTQYFGPGTRLTVL.